Shown below are 32 T cell receptor beta chains from a single sample sequenced in a study of cytomegalovirus exposure and HLA in healthy donors. This PCR relied on a set of 60 Vbeta primers and 13 Jbeta primers. Profiling relied on immunoSEQ multiplex PCR, and the TCRdb table lists in-frame clones only, not all of them. Here the sample spans about 160,000 clones, approximately 80% being singletons. Sequencing used PBMCs. Source of these receptors: a man between 18 and 29 years old in good health and CMV-seropositive.

The chain combines TRBV19 with TRBJ1-5; D might be TRBD1 (6 bases). This CDR3 is built from 13 residues. In germline, CDR1 is LNHDA, CDR2 SQIVND (reference sequence). Trimming pared 5 bases from V and 8 bases from J, leaving 13 bases between. The CDR3 sequence: CASSSPGTKPQHF. The CDR3 DNA sequence: TGTGCCAGTAGTTCTCCAGGGACAAAGCCCCAGCATTTT.

The chain couples TRBV15 to TRBJ1-2; possible D gene TRBD1, 5 bases. CDR3 length equals 15 residues. Trimming removed 4 bases from V and 8 bases from J, with 20 bases in between. Germline CDR1 and CDR2: LNHNV and YYDKDF (reference sequence). CDR3 protein: CATSKERGPVRGYTF. For the CDR3, the DNA is TGTGCCACCAGCAAGGAGCGGGGACCCGTTCGGGGCTACACCTTC.

V gene TRBV11-2 combines with J gene TRBJ2-1; 11 nucleotides line up with TRBD2. Germline lookup yields CDR1 SGHAT and CDR2 FQNNGV. J gave up 7 bases and V 5 bases, and 13 bases lay outside the gene matches. The CDR3 consists of 17 residues. CDR3 DNA: TGTGCCAGCAGCCCCAGGGTGACTAGCGGGATTAAGAATGAGCAGTTCTTC. Translation gives CASSPRVTSGIKNEQFF.

The chain employs TRBV15 and TRBJ1-3, with 8 bases aligning to TRBD1. V lost 0 bases, J lost 3 bases, and 7 bases stayed unmatched. CDR3 length: 17 amino acids. Germline lookup yields CDR1 LNHNV and CDR2 YYDKDF (reference sequence). The CDR3 loop reads CATSRETTGAGGNTIYF. In nucleotides, the CDR3 is TGTGCCACCAGCAGAGAAACGACAGGGGCTGGTGGAAACACCATATATTTT.

The chain employs TRBV5-1 and TRBJ2-1, with 8 bases matching TRBD2. The CDR3 is 15 residues long. Germline values: CDR1 SGHRS, CDR2 YFSETQ. Unmatched junction bases numbered 7, after V lost 8 bases and J lost 0 bases. The CDR3 is CASKTSGSSYNEQFF. DNA of the CDR3: TGCGCCAGTAAAACTAGCGGTAGCTCCTACAATGAGCAGTTCTTC.

The J gene is TRBJ2-1, the V gene TRBV6-5, with D possibly matching TRBD2 (5 bases). This CDR3 contains 13 residues. Germline V gives CDR1 MNHEY, CDR2 SVGAGI. Trimming took off 5 bases at V and 3 bases at J, with 8 bases between the two ends. The CDR3 is CASSRGFYNEQFF. CDR3 nucleotide sequence: TGTGCCAGCAGTCGCGGGTTCTACAATGAGCAGTTCTTC.

J is TRBJ2-1 and V is TRBV27; no clear D gene. Trimming took off 3 bases at V and 6 bases at J, with 9 bases between the two ends. Germline lookup yields CDR1 MNHEY and CDR2 SMNVEV (reference sequence). CDR3 length: 13 residues. CDR3 sequence: CASSFSPSNEQFF. Here the CDR3 DNA reads TGTGCCAGCAGTTTTTCCCCTAGCAATGAGCAGTTCTTC.

The J gene is TRBJ2-1, the V gene TRBV5-4, with D tentatively TRBD2 (5 bases). The CDR3 consists of 14 residues. Germline V gene lookup returns CDR1 SGHNT and CDR2 YYREEE (reference sequence). The V and J ends lost 1 base and 9 bases respectively, with 14 bases between them. The CDR3 loop reads CASSLNGGGGEQFF. CDR3 nucleotide sequence: TGTGCCAGCAGCTTGAATGGAGGTGGCGGTGAGCAGTTCTTC.

Note on this clone: Within the sample, other DNA sequences also encode this same CDR3. The chain joins TRBV15 to TRBJ2-5; D may be TRBD2 (6 bases). This CDR3 has 13 residues. Trimming pared 5 bases from V and 2 bases from J, leaving 9 bases between. Germline values: CDR1 LNHNV, CDR2 YYDKDF (reference sequence). CDR3 coding DNA: TGTGCCACCAGCCGGGACTTGCAAGAGACCCAGTACTTC. Translation gives CATSRDLQETQYF.

This CDR3 reads CASSLAGTGESYGYTF. For the CDR3, the DNA is TGTGCCAGCAGCTTAGCGGGAACAGGGGAGAGTTATGGCTACACCTTC. The chain links TRBV7-6 to TRBJ1-2; TRBD1 matches 7 bases. This CDR3 region has 16 residues. CDR1 and CDR2 (germline): SGHVS, FNYEAQ. V shed 0 bases, J shed 5 bases, and the junction held 9 bases outside the gene matches.

The CDR3 DNA reads as TGTGCCAGCAATACCGGGACAGGGGTTTACGAGCAGTACTTC. Protein sequence: CASNTGTGVYEQYF. The J gene is TRBJ2-7, the V gene TRBV5-6; TRBD1 matches 10 bases. CDR1 and CDR2 (germline): SGHDT, YYEEEE. V shed 6 bases and J 4 bases; nucleotides not matched to a gene: 7. The CDR3 has 14 amino acids.

The rearrangement joins TRBV29-1 to TRBJ2-1, with 11 bases fitting TRBD2. Per germline, CDR1 SQVTM and CDR2 ANQGSEA. V gave up 6 bases and J gave up 13 bases; unmatched junction bases: 17. CDR3 length: 15 residues. The CDR3 loop reads CSVDPGLAVTMSQFF. The CDR3 bases are TGCAGCGTCGACCCGGGACTAGCGGTGACAATGAGTCAGTTCTTC.

The rearrangement joins TRBV7-9 to TRBJ1-4, with D perhaps TRBD1 (5 bases). Trimming stripped 1 base from V and 0 bases from J, with 6 bases between. The CDR3 runs to 15 residues. The germline CDR1 and CDR2 sequences are SEHNR and FQNEAQ (reference sequence). CDR3 nucleotide sequence: TGTGCCAGCAGCTTAGAACAGGCAACTAATGAAAAACTGTTTTTT. Its protein product is CASSLEQATNEKLFF.

This chain links TRBV2 with TRBJ1-2, with D hard to call. Trimming pared 2 bases from V and 4 bases from J, leaving 5 bases between. The CDR3 extends over 12 amino acids. The germline V gene encodes CDR1 SNHLY and CDR2 FYNNEI. The CDR3 region is CASSETVYGYTF. The CDR3 DNA is TGTGCCAGCAGTGAAACAGTCTATGGCTACACCTTC.

The rearrangement uses TRBV11-2 and TRBJ2-1, with TRBD2 as a possible D gene (5 bases). The CDR3 has 15 amino acids. Germline CDR1 and CDR2: SGHAT and FQNNGV. Trimming took off 3 bases at V and 8 bases at J, with 17 bases between the two ends. The CDR3 DNA reads TGTGCCAGCAGCTTCAGTGGGAGATTCGCCCATGAGCAGTTCTTC. It codes for CASSFSGRFAHEQFF.

The chain employs TRBV5-6 and TRBJ2-7, with a possible D match to TRBD1 (6 bases). With 4 bases removed from V and 4 bases from J, the gap between germline ends came to 12 bases. This CDR3 spans 13 amino acids. Germline V gene lookup returns CDR1 SGHDT and CDR2 YYEEEE. CDR3 DNA: TGTGCCAGCAGCCTTAGGACAGCTTACGAGCAGTACTTC. Translating it yields CASSLRTAYEQYF.

This clone was seen a few times. CDR3 sequence: CASVPRGTGELFF. CDR3 in DNA: TGTGCCAGCGTCCCCCGGGGCACCGGGGAGCTGTTTTTT. The V and J genes are TRBV2 and TRBJ2-2, with D possibly matching TRBD2 (5 bases). Trimming removed 8 bases from V and 4 bases from J, with 11 bases in between. Germline lookup yields CDR1 SNHLY and CDR2 FYNNEI. The CDR3 length is 13 residues.

The chain employs TRBV11-1 and TRBJ2-3; 10 bases are shared with TRBD1. Germline V gene lookup returns CDR1 SGHAT and CDR2 FQDESV (reference sequence). This CDR3 contains 11 residues. Trimming at V came to 4 bases and at J to 14 bases, leaving 3 bases not matched to a gene. CDR3 protein: CASSSGDRGYF. Written as DNA, the CDR3 is TGTGCCAGCAGCTCGGGGGACAGGGGGTATTTT.

The rearrangement links TRBV6-1 to TRBJ2-7; TRBD2 agrees at 10 bases. The V segment lost 7 bases and the J segment 3 bases; nucleotides outside the gene matches: 9. Germline CDR1 MNHNS, CDR2 SASEGT. This CDR3 comprises 15 residues. CDR3 sequence (DNA): TGTGCCAGCAAACTACTAGCGGGATCGGGCTACGAGCAGTACTTC. Its translation is CASKLLAGSGYEQYF.

The chain employs TRBV7-8 and TRBJ2-2; 11 nucleotides line up with TRBD1. Trimming took 1 base from V and 6 from J; bases not matched to a gene: 4. Germline V gene sequence: CDR1 SGHVS, CDR2 FQNEAQ. The CDR3 length is 16 residues. The CDR3 loop reads CASSLGGQGAAGELFF. The CDR3, as DNA: TGTGCCAGCAGCTTAGGAGGACAGGGGGCGGCCGGGGAGCTGTTTTTT.

V gene TRBV30 combines with J gene TRBJ2-7; TRBD1 is a possible D gene (6 bases). This CDR3 comprises 14 residues. V lost 0 bases and J lost 2, with 11 bases in between. CDR1 is GTSNPN and CDR2 is SVGIG in the germline V gene (reference sequence). The DNA of the CDR3 is TGTGCCTGGAGTGTGGGCAGGGGAACCTACGAGCAGTACTTC. This encodes CAWSVGRGTYEQYF.

A single count supports this clone. The chain recombines TRBV29-1 with TRBJ1-2; 12 nucleotides match TRBD1. J was trimmed by 11 bases and V by 2 bases; bases with no gene match: 12. This CDR3 region has 15 residues. CDR1 and CDR2 from the germline V gene are SQVTM and ANQGSEA. This CDR3 reads CSVESPRGQGAIYTF. DNA of the CDR3: TGCAGCGTTGAAAGCCCTAGGGGACAGGGGGCGATTTACACCTTC. The variable domain in full, completed from reference TRBV29-1 and TRBJ1-2, reads SAVISQKPSRDICQRGTSLTIQCQVDSQVTMMFWYRQQPGQSLTLIATANQGSEATYESGFVIDKFPISRPNLTFSTLTVSNMSPEDSSIYLCSVESPRGQGAIYTFGSGTRLTVV.

The chain uses TRBV7-2 and TRBJ2-1; 8 bases match TRBD2. Per the germline V gene, CDR1 is SGHTA and CDR2 is FQGNSA. With V trimmed by 4 bases and J by 5 bases, 7 bases remained unmatched. The CDR3 is 15 residues long. The CDR3 loop is CASSWIGTRNNEQFF. The CDR3 coding sequence is TGTGCCAGCAGCTGGATCGGGACTAGAAACAATGAGCAGTTCTTC.

The chain is built from TRBV18 and TRBJ2-1; maybe TRBD2 (6 bases). The CDR3 has 15 residues. Germline values: CDR1 KGHSH, CDR2 LQKENI. V gave up 3 bases and J gave up 8 bases, with 17 bases separating them. DNA for the CDR3: TGTGCCAGCTCACCCGCGGGGAATGGTTGGGATGAGCAGTTCTTC. It codes for CASSPAGNGWDEQFF.

The chain uses TRBV6-1 and TRBJ1-5, with 7 bases that match TRBD1. Germline loops: CDR1 MNHNS, CDR2 SASEGT. This CDR3 region has 17 residues. The junction had 11 bases not matched to a gene; V was cut back by 4 bases and J by 2 bases. Here the CDR3 reads CASSGSGTEGGNQPQHF. Written as DNA, the CDR3 is TGTGCCAGCAGTGGAAGTGGGACAGAAGGCGGCAATCAGCCCCAGCATTTT.

This chain joins TRBV2 and TRBJ2-2; TRBD1 agrees at 8 bases. Unmatched junction bases numbered 5, after V lost 5 bases and J lost 6 bases. CDR1 SNHLY and CDR2 FYNNEI come from the germline V gene. The CDR3 totals 14 residues. CDR3 sequence: CASSKDRVAGELFF. The CDR3, as DNA: TGTGCCAGCAGTAAGGACAGGGTAGCCGGGGAGCTGTTTTTT.

This chain joins TRBV18 and TRBJ2-2; D is undetermined. The CDR3 has 14 residues. Per germline, CDR1 KGHSH and CDR2 LQKENI. Trimming left V 5 bases short and J 2 bases short, with 9 bases between. The CDR3 reads CASSIIDNTGELFF. As DNA, the CDR3 is TGTGCCAGCTCAATAATAGATAACACCGGGGAGCTGTTTTTT.

This chain joins TRBV9 and TRBJ2-1; D may be TRBD2 (7 bases). CDR1 is SGDLS, CDR2 YYNGEE, per germline. The CDR3 contains 14 residues. V was trimmed by 3 bases and J by 5 bases, leaving 12 bases between them. CDR3 DNA: TGTGCCAGCAGCGGGGGGGGCTCTCACAATGAGCAGTTCTTC. It encodes CASSGGGSHNEQFF.

The V gene is TRBV14, the J gene TRBJ1-6; 10 nucleotides line up with TRBD1. Germline V CDR1 and CDR2: SGHDN, FVKESK. V gave up 1 base and J gave up 14 bases; unmatched junction bases: 8. The CDR3 consists of 15 residues. The CDR3 sequence is CASSQVGTGDKALHF. For the CDR3, the DNA is TGTGCCAGCAGCCAAGTGGGGACAGGGGATAAGGCCCTCCACTTT.

This rearrangement joins TRBV29-1 to TRBJ1-3, with a possible D match to TRBD1 (6 bases). The CDR3 has 13 residues. CDR1 and CDR2 (germline): SQVTM, ANQGSEA. Trimming pared 2 bases from V and 3 bases from J, leaving 8 bases between. This CDR3 reads CSVEQGGGNTIYF. The CDR3 nucleotides read TGCAGCGTTGAACAAGGGGGTGGAAACACCATATATTTT.

This clone was seen a few times. This chain joins TRBV7-9 and TRBJ2-2, with 7 bases identical to TRBD1. The CDR3 is 17 residues long. Germline CDR1 SEHNR, CDR2 FQNEAQ (reference sequence). V lost 6 bases to trimming and J lost 5 bases; unmatched junction nucleotides: 15. This CDR3 reads CASRLGTTGKGTGELFF. As DNA, the CDR3 is TGTGCCAGCAGACTTGGGACGACAGGGAAGGGGACCGGGGAGCTGTTTTTT. Together with reference TRBV7-9 and TRBJ2-2, the CDR3 gives the full variable domain: DTGVSQNPRHKITKRGQNVTFRCDPISEHNRLYWYRQTLGQGPEFLTYFQNEAQLEKSRLLSDRFSAERPKGSFSTLEIQRTEQGDSAMYLCASRLGTTGKGTGELFFGEGSRLTVL.

The V gene is TRBV6-6, the J gene TRBJ1-5; 8 nucleotides line up with TRBD1. Germline-derived CDR1 and CDR2 are MNHNY and SVGAGI (reference sequence). The CDR3 length is 16 residues. V shed 4 bases, J shed 4 bases, and the junction held 9 bases outside the gene matches. The CDR3 DNA is TGTGCCAGCAGTTTCACGACAGGGGCCTTAAATCAGCCCCAGCATTTT. Protein: CASSFTTGALNQPQHF.